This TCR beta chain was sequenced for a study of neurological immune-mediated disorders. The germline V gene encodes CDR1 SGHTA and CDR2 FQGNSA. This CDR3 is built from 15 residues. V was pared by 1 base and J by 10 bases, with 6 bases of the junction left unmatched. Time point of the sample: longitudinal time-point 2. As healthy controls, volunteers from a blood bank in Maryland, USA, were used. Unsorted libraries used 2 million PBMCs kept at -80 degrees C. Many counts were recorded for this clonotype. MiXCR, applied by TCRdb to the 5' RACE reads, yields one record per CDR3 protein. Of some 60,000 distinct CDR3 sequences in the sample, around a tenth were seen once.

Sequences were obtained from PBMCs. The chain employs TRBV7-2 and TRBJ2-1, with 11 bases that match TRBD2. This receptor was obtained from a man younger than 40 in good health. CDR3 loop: CASSLGVSSGREQFF. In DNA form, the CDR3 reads TGTGCCAGCAGCTTAGGAGTCTCTAGCGGGAGGGAGCAGTTCTTC.